The TCR beta chain described here comes from a study of T cells in Graves' hyperthyroidism and ophthalmopathy (dated by TCRdb to between 2018 and 2020). Study-level background: Peripheral blood samples were taken at the time of initial diagnosis, prior to any treatment. A discovery cohort of approximately 97 patients, roughly 45 with Graves' ophthalmopathy and approximately 57 with stable Graves' hyperthyroidism, was used to find distinguishing TCR V-J signatures. Prospective prediction of ophthalmopathy was tested in an independent validation cohort of 18 to 20 hyperthyroidism patients and some 17 patients who later progressed to ophthalmopathy. The approximately 100 discovery patients were randomly split 7:3 into training and test sets. In over five Graves' hyperthyroidism patients, the study also compared T-cell repertoires from thyroid tissue with T-cell repertoires from blood. Following sampling, methimazole starting at 30 mg daily was given to hyperthyroidism patients, and high-dose intravenous methylprednisolone was given to ophthalmopathy patients. The paper describes TCR Vbeta CDR3 sequencing of about 140 peripheral blood samples, made up of 43 ophthalmopathy patients, around 73 hyperthyroidism patients and 17 progressor patients.

Based on the germline V gene, the CDR1 and CDR2 sequences are KGHSH and LQKENI. The CDR3 starts with the cysteine, ends with the phenylalanine, and has 16 residues. Only the CDR3 part of the read is kept: 48 bases, read in frame from the first base. V is reduced by 1 base and J by 2 bases, leaving a spacing of 11 bases between them. Ophthalmopathy patients had moderately to severely active disease, Clinical Activity Score of at least 3, NOSPECS grade of at least 4, and duration under 3 months. Patients with uncontrolled infections, other autoimmune diseases, pregnancy or lactation were excluded. Diagnoses relied on clinical symptoms, serum thyroxine and TRAb, thyroid ultrasound and orbital computed tomography. PBMCs were separated from 10 ml of fresh peripheral blood using Ficoll-Paque density gradient centrifugation. Total RNA was extracted using Trizol reagent, and RNA quality was assessed on an Agilent 2100 Bioanalyzer.

The TCR beta CDR3 regions were amplified from RNA transcripts. The TCR CDR3 was subjected to a first round of RT-PCR using the HTBI primer set and the Qiagen OneStep RT-PCR kit. Libraries were constructed in a second round of multiplex PCR, after which size selection and purification were performed. The libraries were sequenced on an Illumina HiSeq2000 using paired-end 100 bp reads. In the source study's methods: Raw data were processed with SOAPnuke, discarding reads with adapters, uncalled bases, mean Phred below 15, or no exact constant-primer or identifier match. COPE v1.2.5 was used to merge the high-quality paired reads, and each unique nucleotide sequence was defined as a clonotype. Clonotypes were aligned to IMGT TRBV, TRBD and TRBJ reference segments using MiTCR v1.1. The analysis included only V-J combinations with a frequency above 0.0001, which together covered 99% to 99.2% of the repertoires. The TCS score was defined as the ratio of F50 (clonal expansion) to E x V (chaos), calculated using BLOSUM62-based TCRdist between CDR3 peptides within each V-J. Welch's t-statistics and random forest reduced roughly 500 V-J features to 13, which were used in a naive Bayes classifier (R e1071). TCRdb reran the public reads through fastp at Q25 and MiXCR, keeping productive beta chains. Merged by CDR3 protein, the rows form single entries marked with the most common genes and DNA. What appears here as the V and J calls and clone size reflects TCRdb's work, not the paper's. Counted in this sample were about 380,000 distinct CDR3 sequences; approximately 17% of them appeared once. Of the sample, about 38% falls within the top ten clones.

The count of this clonotype is one. Its specific antigen is unknown. No qualities accompany the bases; no much larger clone lies one base away. Weak support is all one read offers. The investigation overall reported the following: Most expanded thyroid clonotypes (frequency above 0.001) were also found in blood, which suggests that blood repertoires may mirror thyroid immune responses. In cross-validation, a model built on a 13 V-J signature told ophthalmopathy apart from stable hyperthyroidism with just under 90% sensitivity and around 81% specificity, and in testing the same model reached 80%/75%. Sample size was not statistically predetermined, and investigators were not blinded to group allocation. In validation, the model predicted progression to ophthalmopathy with roughly 66% sensitivity and over 72% specificity, a median of 6.5 months before onset.

Sequencing input: blood. The clonotype originates from a man in his late teens or twenties with Graves' ophthalmopathy. In this chain, TRBV18 is recombined with TRBJ2-2; there is no confident call for the D gene. The CDR3 corresponds to CASSPHPPINTGELFF. The DNA sequence is given as TGTGCCAGCTCACCACACCCTCCGATTAACACCGGGGAGCTGTTTTTT.